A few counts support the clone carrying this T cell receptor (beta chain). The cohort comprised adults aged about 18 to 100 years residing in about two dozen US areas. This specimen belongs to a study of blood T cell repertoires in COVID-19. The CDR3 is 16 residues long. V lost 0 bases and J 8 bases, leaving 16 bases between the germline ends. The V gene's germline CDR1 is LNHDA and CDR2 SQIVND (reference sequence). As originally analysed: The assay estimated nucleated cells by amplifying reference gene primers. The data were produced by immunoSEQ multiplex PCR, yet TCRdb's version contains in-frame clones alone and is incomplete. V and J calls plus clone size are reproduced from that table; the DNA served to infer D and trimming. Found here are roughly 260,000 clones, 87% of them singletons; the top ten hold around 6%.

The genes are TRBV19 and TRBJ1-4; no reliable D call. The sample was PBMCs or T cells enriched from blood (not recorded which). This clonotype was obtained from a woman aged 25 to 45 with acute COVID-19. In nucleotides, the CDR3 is TGTGCCAGTAGTATAGACGTTCAGGCCTCGGGAGAAAAACTGTTTTTT. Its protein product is CASSIDVQASGEKLFF.